The 10 T cell receptor beta chains given below trace back to one sample, sequenced in a study of cytomegalovirus exposure and HLA in healthy donors. The study ran its PCR with 60 Vbeta and 13 Jbeta primers. Generated by immunoSEQ multiplex PCR, the TCRdb table keeps only in-frame clones and is missing some. Here the sample spans about 210,000 clones, about 79% being singletons. Sequencing input: PBMCs. These receptors were collected from a male donor in good health and CMV-seronegative.

The chain employs TRBV19 and TRBJ1-5; 8 bases line up with TRBD1. V gave up 5 bases and J gave up 5 bases; unmatched junction bases: 2. The CDR3 has 13 amino acids. Germline V CDR1 and CDR2: LNHDA, SQIVND (reference sequence). CDR3 DNA: TGTGCCAGTAGTGTACAGGGGGATCAGCCCCAGCATTTT. Its translation is CASSVQGDQPQHF.

The genes are TRBV30 and TRBJ2-5; perhaps TRBD1 as D (6 bases). V dropped 1 base and J dropped 1 base, with 7 bases sitting between them. CDR1 is GTSNPN, CDR2 SVGIG, per germline (reference sequence). CDR3 length: 13 residues. In nucleotides, the CDR3 is TGTGCCTGGAGTGGGGGGCCCCAAGAGACCCAGTACTTC. Its translation is CAWSGGPQETQYF.

This CDR3 reads CASRPYISGAQETQYF. DNA for the CDR3: TGTGCCAGCAGACCATATATTAGCGGGGCACAAGAGACCCAGTACTTC. The gene calls are TRBV6-6 and TRBJ2-5; 8 nucleotides agree with TRBD2. This CDR3 is 16 amino acids long. With V trimmed by 6 bases and J by 2 bases, 11 bases remained unmatched. Per the germline V gene, CDR1 is MNHNY and CDR2 is SVGAGI (reference sequence).

The chain combines TRBV28 with TRBJ2-7; TRBD2 agrees at 9 bases. This CDR3 contains 14 residues. Trimming cost V 2 bases and J 2 bases; bases outside gene matches: 1. The germline gives CDR1 MDHEN, CDR2 SYDVKM. The CDR3 DNA follows: TGTGCCAGCAGTTTAGCGGGAGGGACCTACGAGCAGTACTTC. The encoded protein is CASSLAGGTYEQYF.

In its sample, this clone was seen once. The chain employs TRBV2 and TRBJ2-1; TRBD2 matches at 9 bases. Germline values: CDR1 SNHLY, CDR2 FYNNEI. The CDR3 is 13 residues long. Germline trimming cut 5 bases from V and 9 bases from J; bases unmatched to any gene: 5. The CDR3 is CASSQASGTEQFF. In DNA form, the CDR3 reads TGTGCCAGCAGTCAGGCTAGCGGGACTGAGCAGTTCTTC.

V gene TRBV5-1 combines with J gene TRBJ2-2; TRBD2 agrees at 12 bases. Germline values: CDR1 SGHRS, CDR2 YFSETQ. This CDR3 comprises 15 residues. Losses at the gene ends were 0 bases for V and 6 bases for J; bases not matched to a gene: 0. The CDR3 nucleotides read TGCGCCAGCAGCTTGGGACTAGCGGGGGCCGGGGAGCTGTTTTTT. Amino acid sequence: CASSLGLAGAGELFF.

This clone was counted a single time. The J gene is TRBJ1-3, the V gene TRBV4-1, with D maybe TRBD1 (6 bases). V was clipped by 2 bases and J by 1 base, with 9 bases between them. The CDR3 loop spans 15 amino acids. Germline V CDR1 and CDR2: MGHRA, YSYEKL. The CDR3 sequence: CASSQWTVSGNTIYF. The CDR3 nucleotides read TGCGCCAGCAGCCAATGGACAGTTTCTGGAAACACCATATATTTT.

This chain connects TRBV6-1 to TRBJ2-7, with D uncertain. This CDR3 has 16 amino acids. Germline V lookup: CDR1 MNHNS, CDR2 SASEGT. V dropped 1 base and J dropped 3 bases, with 16 bases sitting between them. The CDR3 sequence is CASSEEWSGPDYEQYF. The CDR3 DNA reads TGTGCCAGCAGTGAAGAGTGGTCAGGCCCAGACTACGAGCAGTACTTC.

The gene calls are TRBV5-4 and TRBJ2-7; 9 bases match TRBD1. V dropped 5 bases and J dropped 4; count of bases not matched to a gene: 10. The V gene's germline CDR1 is SGHNT and CDR2 YYREEE (reference sequence). The CDR3 length is 15 residues. CDR3 sequence reads: CASRIGGQGFYEQYF. The CDR3 DNA is TGTGCCAGCAGGATCGGGGGACAGGGTTTTTACGAGCAGTACTTC.

The chain has TRBV7-2 and TRBJ1-6; D might be TRBD1 (5 bases). Germline V gives CDR1 SGHTA, CDR2 FQGNSA. The V gene lost 5 bases and the J gene lost 9 bases, with 26 bases spanning the gap. This CDR3 has 18 residues. As DNA, the CDR3 is TGTGCCAGCAGCCGTTTTAGGGGACTCGAGAGTAGCAGTTCACCCCTCCACTTT. This encodes CASSRFRGLESSSSPLHF.